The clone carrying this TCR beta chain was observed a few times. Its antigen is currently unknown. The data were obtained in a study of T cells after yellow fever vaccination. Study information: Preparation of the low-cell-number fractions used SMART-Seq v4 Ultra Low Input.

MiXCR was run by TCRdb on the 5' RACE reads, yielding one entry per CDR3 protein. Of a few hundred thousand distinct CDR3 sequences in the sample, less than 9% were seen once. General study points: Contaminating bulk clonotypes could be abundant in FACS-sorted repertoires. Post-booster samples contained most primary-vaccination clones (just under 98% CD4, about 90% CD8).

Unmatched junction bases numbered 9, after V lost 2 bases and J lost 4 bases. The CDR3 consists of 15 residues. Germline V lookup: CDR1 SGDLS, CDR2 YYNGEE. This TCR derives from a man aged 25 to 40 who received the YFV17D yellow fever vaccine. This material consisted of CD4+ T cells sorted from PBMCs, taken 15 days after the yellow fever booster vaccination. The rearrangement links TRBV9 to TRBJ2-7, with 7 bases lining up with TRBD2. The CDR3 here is CASSVDASGDYEQYF. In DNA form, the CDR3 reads TGTGCCAGCAGCGTCGATGCTAGCGGCGATTACGAGCAGTACTTC.